This is a list of T cell receptor beta chains from one sample in a study of neurological immune-mediated disorders. TCRdb re-analysed the 5' RACE reads in MiXCR, keeping a single row per CDR3 protein. The repertoire holds 25,000 to 40,000 distinct CDR3 sequences, 1.5% seen once, with about a tenth in the top ten. The sample taken for sequencing was PBMCs. These receptor sequences come from a woman aged 30 to 39 with multiple sclerosis. Each CDR3 is given with its conserved first and last residue. Each record gives: V gene, J gene, clone size, D gene, CDR3 protein, CDR3 DNA. D genes are given only for firm matches. Clone size is stated in some rows and not others, as once, few, many or a class when expanded.

V: TRBV5-1; J: TRBJ2-1; size: many; D: -; CDR3: CASSLALSWRDEQFF; DNA: TGCGCCAGCAGCTTGGCATTGTCTTGGCGGGATGAGCAGTTCTTC
V: TRBV6-5; J: TRBJ2-7; size: many; D: -; CDR3: CASTSAISYEQYF; DNA: TGTGCCAGCACTTCAGCAATCTCCTACGAGCAGTACTTC
V: TRBV5-1; J: TRBJ2-1; size: many; D: TRBD2; CDR3: CASSFGGRGGQNEQFF; DNA: TGCGCCAGCAGCTTTGGAGGGCGGGGGGGCCAGAATGAGCAGTTCTTC
V: TRBV7-2; J: TRBJ2-3; size: many; D: TRBD1; CDR3: CASSLVRGPEDTQYF; DNA: TGTGCCAGCAGCTTAGTCAGGGGGCCGGAAGATACGCAGTATTTT
V: TRBV10-3; J: TRBJ1-5; size: many; D: -; CDR3: CAISTEGGANQPQHF; DNA: TGTGCCATCAGCACCGAAGGGGGGGCAAATCAGCCCCAGCATTTT
V: TRBV10-2; J: TRBJ1-4; size: many; D: -; CDR3: CASKRVGTNEKLFF; DNA: TGCGCCAGCAAGAGGGTAGGGACTAATGAAAAACTGTTTTTT
V: TRBV6-5; J: TRBJ2-3; size: many; D: -; CDR3: CASSYSAADTQYF; DNA: TGTGCCAGCAGTTACTCGGCAGCAGATACGCAGTATTTT
V: TRBV6-5; J: TRBJ2-3; size: many; D: TRBD1; CDR3: CASSYRGQVRDTQYF; DNA: TGTGCCAGCAGTTACCGGGGACAGGTTCGAGATACGCAGTATTTT
V: TRBV7-9; J: TRBJ2-7; size: many; D: TRBD1; CDR3: CASSLVGQGPYEQYF; DNA: TGTGCCAGCAGCTTAGTAGGACAGGGTCCCTACGAGCAGTACTTC
V: TRBV4-1; J: TRBJ2-2; size: many; D: TRBD1; CDR3: CASSQYGQGAGELFF; DNA: TGCGCCAGCAGCCAATACGGACAGGGGGCCGGGGAGCTGTTTTTT
V: TRBV6-6; J: TRBJ1-1; size: many; D: TRBD1; CDR3: CASSYDRVEAFF; DNA: TGTGCCAGCAGTTACGACAGGGTTGAAGCTTTCTTT
V: TRBV20-1; J: TRBJ1-1; size: many; D: -; CDR3: CSAPPENTEAFF; DNA: TGCAGTGCTCCTCCGGAGAACACTGAAGCTTTCTTT
V: TRBV5-1; J: TRBJ2-3; size: many; D: TRBD1; CDR3: CASSFGAGGQDTQYF; DNA: TGCGCCAGCAGCTTTGGCGCAGGGGGTCAAGATACGCAGTATTTT
V: TRBV6-5; J: TRBJ1-5; size: many; D: -; CDR3: CASRPDSSNQPQHF; DNA: TGTGCCAGCAGGCCGGACAGTAGCAATCAGCCCCAGCATTTT
V: TRBV6-6; J: TRBJ2-7; size: many; D: -; CDR3: CASSYLNSYEQYF; DNA: TGTGCCAGCAGTTACTTGAACTCCTACGAGCAGTACTTC
V: TRBV6-2/TRBV6-3; J: TRBJ2-2; size: medium-sized; D: -; CDR3: CASVHYTGELFF; DNA: TGTGCCAGCGTTCATTACACCGGGGAGCTGTTTTTT
V: TRBV12-3/TRBV12-4; J: TRBJ2-3; size: many; D: -; CDR3: CASSFDGGTDTQYF; DNA: TGTGCCAGCAGTTTCGATGGTGGCACAGATACGCAGTATTTT
V: TRBV12-3/TRBV12-4; J: TRBJ1-5; size: many; D: TRBD1; CDR3: CASTRGQGDSNQPQHF; DNA: TGTGCCAGCACCCGGGGACAGGGAGATAGCAATCAGCCCCAGCATTTT
V: TRBV6-2/TRBV6-3; J: TRBJ1-1; size: many; D: TRBD1; CDR3: CASRDRGRETEAFF; DNA: TGTGCCAGCAGAGACAGGGGACGGGAAACTGAAGCTTTCTTT
V: TRBV10-3; J: TRBJ2-7; size: many; D: -; CDR3: CASPYEQYF; DNA: TGTGCCTCCCCATACGAGCAGTACTTC
V: TRBV27; J: TRBJ1-2; size: -; D: TRBD1; CDR3: CASSTTGGFYYGYTF; DNA: TGTGCCAGCAGTACTACAGGGGGCTTCTACTATGGCTACACCTTC
V: TRBV7-7; J: TRBJ2-3; size: many; D: TRBD2; CDR3: CASSPTSGNTQYF; DNA: TGTGCCAGCAGCCCGACTAGCGGGAATACGCAGTATTTT
V: TRBV5-1; J: TRBJ2-1; size: many; D: -; CDR3: CASSLEGYPSNEQFF; DNA: TGCGCCAGCAGCTTGGAGGGCTATCCGTCCAATGAGCAGTTCTTC
V: TRBV7-2; J: TRBJ2-6; size: many; D: -; CDR3: CASSLAGAGANVLTF; DNA: TGTGCCAGCAGCTTAGCCGGGGCTGGGGCCAACGTCCTGACTTTC
V: TRBV6-2/TRBV6-3; J: TRBJ2-7; size: many; D: -; CDR3: CASSVRRGRDLGYEQYF; DNA: TGTGCCAGCAGCGTTCGCAGGGGCCGGGACCTAGGCTACGAGCAGTACTTC
V: TRBV20-1; J: TRBJ2-1; size: many; D: -; CDR3: CSARDWGVSYNEQFF; DNA: TGCAGTGCTAGAGATTGGGGGGTCTCCTACAATGAGCAGTTCTTC
V: TRBV5-1; J: TRBJ2-2; size: many; D: TRBD1; CDR3: CASSFGTGMNTGELFF; DNA: TGCGCCAGCAGCTTCGGGACAGGGATGAACACCGGGGAGCTGTTTTTT
V: TRBV7-6; J: TRBJ2-4; size: many; D: TRBD2; CDR3: CASSLVAGAKNIQYF; DNA: TGTGCCAGCAGCTTAGTAGCGGGAGCCAAAAACATTCAGTACTTC
V: TRBV28; J: TRBJ2-2; size: many; D: -; CDR3: CASSLRAGAYGELFF; DNA: TGTGCCAGCAGTTTACGGGCGGGGGCGTACGGGGAGCTGTTTTTT
V: TRBV2; J: TRBJ1-5; size: many; D: TRBD1; CDR3: CASTEGQGSQPQHF; DNA: TGTGCCAGCACCGAGGGACAGGGGAGTCAGCCCCAGCATTTT
V: TRBV7-6; J: TRBJ2-2; size: once; D: -; CDR3: CASSLKTRGTGELFF; DNA: TGTGCCAGCAGCTTAAAAACAAGGGGGACCGGGGAGCTGTTTTTT
V: TRBV20-1; J: TRBJ2-1; size: many; D: -; CDR3: CSARDLAGSYNEQFF; DNA: TGCAGTGCTAGAGATCTTGCGGGATCCTACAATGAGCAGTTCTTC
V: TRBV4-1; J: TRBJ1-4; size: many; D: TRBD1; CDR3: CASSLPGQRYEKLFF; DNA: TGCGCCAGCAGCCTGCCGGGACAGAGATATGAAAAACTGTTTTTT
V: TRBV7-2; J: TRBJ2-3; size: many; D: TRBD1; CDR3: CASSRGGQAFSSTDTQYF; DNA: TGTGCCAGCAGCCGAGGGGGACAGGCATTTTCTAGCACAGATACGCAGTATTTT
V: TRBV12-3/TRBV12-4; J: TRBJ2-3; size: many; D: -; CDR3: CASSLQVTPDTQYF; DNA: TGTGCCAGCAGTTTACAGGTCACTCCCGATACGCAGTATTTT
V: TRBV7-9; J: TRBJ1-1; size: many; D: TRBD1; CDR3: CASSLGRDRGFASEAFF; DNA: TGTGCCAGCAGCTTAGGACGGGACAGGGGGTTTGCGTCTGAAGCTTTCTTT
V: TRBV7-2; J: TRBJ2-3; size: many; D: TRBD2; CDR3: CASSLSGGDTDTQYF; DNA: TGTGCCAGCAGCTTGAGCGGGGGGGACACAGATACGCAGTATTTT
V: TRBV7-2; J: TRBJ2-1; size: many; D: TRBD2; CDR3: CASKTSGGYNEQFF; DNA: TGTGCCAGCAAGACTAGCGGGGGGTATAATGAGCAGTTCTTC
V: TRBV3-1; J: TRBJ2-7; size: many; D: -; CDR3: CASSHPGGTSYEQYF; DNA: TGTGCCAGCAGCCACCCTGGGGGTACCAGCTACGAGCAGTACTTC
V: TRBV9; J: TRBJ1-1; size: many; D: TRBD1; CDR3: CASSIQGQGITEAFF; DNA: TGTGCCAGCAGCATACAGGGACAGGGGATTACTGAAGCTTTCTTT
V: TRBV7-2; J: TRBJ2-5; size: many; D: -; CDR3: CASSLAFEAGETQYF; DNA: TGTGCCAGCAGCTTAGCGTTTGAGGCCGGGGAGACCCAGTACTTC
V: TRBV20-1; J: TRBJ1-1; size: many; D: -; CDR3: CSARVWKGTGNTEAFF; DNA: TGCAGTGCTAGAGTATGGAAGGGAACGGGGAACACTGAAGCTTTCTTT
V: TRBV6-5; J: TRBJ2-3; size: many; D: TRBD2; CDR3: CASSYGTGGRGSADTQYF; DNA: TGTGCCAGCAGTTACGGGACCGGTGGGCGGGGGTCCGCAGATACGCAGTATTTT
V: TRBV20-1; J: TRBJ1-6; size: many; D: -; CDR3: CSARNGSPLHF; DNA: TGCAGTGCTAGGAATGGTTCACCCCTCCACTTT
V: TRBV3-1; J: TRBJ2-3; size: many; D: -; CDR3: CASVGFTDTQYF; DNA: TGTGCCAGCGTGGGGTTCACAGATACGCAGTATTTT
V: TRBV27; J: TRBJ1-1; size: many; D: -; CDR3: CASSRSRQRPEAFF; DNA: TGTGCCAGCAGCAGGTCGCGGCAGCGGCCTGAAGCTTTCTTT
V: TRBV18; J: TRBJ1-1; size: many; D: -; CDR3: CASLGRTEAFF; DNA: TGTGCCAGCTTAGGTCGCACTGAAGCTTTCTTT
V: TRBV15; J: TRBJ2-1; size: many; D: TRBD2; CDR3: CATSGTRYNEQFF; DNA: TGTGCCACCAGCGGGACTAGGTACAATGAGCAGTTCTTC
V: TRBV20-1; J: TRBJ2-3; size: many; D: -; CDR3: CSAPSLVKSTDTQYF; DNA: TGCAGTGCTCCATCGCTGGTGAAAAGCACAGATACGCAGTATTTT
V: TRBV10-3; J: TRBJ2-3; size: many; D: -; CDR3: CAISESRYTDTQYF; DNA: TGTGCCATCAGTGAGTCAAGGTACACAGATACGCAGTATTTT
V: TRBV10-1; J: TRBJ1-1; size: many; D: -; CDR3: CASSDGGNTEAFF; DNA: TGCGCCAGCAGTGATGGAGGGAACACTGAAGCTTTCTTT
V: TRBV7-2; J: TRBJ2-1; size: many; D: -; CDR3: CASSRKVGTLINEQFF; DNA: TGTGCCAGCAGCCGAAAAGTGGGGACGCTTATCAATGAGCAGTTCTTC
V: TRBV4-3; J: TRBJ2-3; size: medium-sized; D: TRBD2; CDR3: CASSQGTSDTDTQYF; DNA: TGCGCCAGCAGCCAAGGGACTAGCGACACAGATACGCAGTATTTT